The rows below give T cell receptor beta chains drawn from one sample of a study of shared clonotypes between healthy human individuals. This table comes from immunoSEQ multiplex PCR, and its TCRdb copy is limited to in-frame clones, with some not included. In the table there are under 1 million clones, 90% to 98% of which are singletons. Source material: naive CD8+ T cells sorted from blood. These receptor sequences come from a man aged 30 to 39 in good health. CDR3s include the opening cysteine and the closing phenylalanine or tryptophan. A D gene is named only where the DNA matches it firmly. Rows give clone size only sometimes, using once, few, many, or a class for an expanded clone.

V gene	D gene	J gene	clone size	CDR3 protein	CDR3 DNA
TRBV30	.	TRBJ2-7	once	CAWSVSVHEQYF	TGTGCCTGGAGTGTTTCTGTCCACGAGCAGTACTTC
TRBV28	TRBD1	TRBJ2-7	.	CASRPTGTAYEQYF	TGTGCCAGCAGACCAACCGGGACAGCCTACGAGCAGTACTTC
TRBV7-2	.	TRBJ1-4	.	CASSRRRGGEKLFF	TGTGCCAGCAGCCGAAGGCGGGGGGGGGAAAAACTGTTTTTT
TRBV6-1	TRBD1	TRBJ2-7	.	CASSLVAGGSYEQYF	TGTGCCAGCAGCCTCGTGGCAGGGGGCTCCTACGAGCAGTACTTC
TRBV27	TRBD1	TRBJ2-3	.	CASSLGQSTDTQYF	TGTGCCAGCAGTCTGGGACAGAGCACAGATACGCAGTATTTT
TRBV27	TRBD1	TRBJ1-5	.	CASSRRQGGNQPQHF	TGTGCCAGCAGTCGCCGACAGGGAGGCAATCAGCCCCAGCATTTT
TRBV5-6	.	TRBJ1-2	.	CASSDGAVYGYTF	TGTGCCAGCAGCGACGGAGCCGTCTATGGCTACACCTTC
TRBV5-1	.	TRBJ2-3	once	CASQGLGRPTDTQYF	TGCGCCAGCCAGGGTCTTGGACGTCCCACAGATACGCAGTATTTT
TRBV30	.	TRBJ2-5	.	CAWSRGPASWETQYF	TGTGCCTGGAGCAGGGGTCCAGCTTCTTGGGAGACCCAGTACTTC
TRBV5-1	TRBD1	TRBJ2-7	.	CASSGTGGAYEQYF	TGCGCCAGCAGCGGGACAGGGGGCGCGTACGAGCAGTACTTC
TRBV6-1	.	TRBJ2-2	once	CASSYGYTGELFF	TGTGCCAGCAGTTATGGGTACACCGGGGAGCTGTTTTTT
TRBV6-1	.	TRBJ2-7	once	CASSPGGGYEQYF	TGTGCCAGCTCACCAGGAGGGGGCTACGAGCAGTACTTC
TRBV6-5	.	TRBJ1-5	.	CASSPGQSNQPQHF	TGTGCCAGCAGCCCTGGACAGAGCAATCAGCCCCAGCATTTT
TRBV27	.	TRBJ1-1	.	CASSFGGGDTEAFF	TGTGCCAGCAGTTTCGGAGGGGGGGACACTGAAGCTTTCTTT
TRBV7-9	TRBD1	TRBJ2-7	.	CASSSGQAPYEQYF	TGTGCCAGCAGCTCGGGACAGGCGCCCTACGAGCAGTACTTC
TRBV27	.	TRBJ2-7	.	CASSSGTNSYEQYF	TGTGCCAGCAGTTCCGGGACCAACTCCTACGAGCAGTACTTC
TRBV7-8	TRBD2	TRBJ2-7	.	CASSLEAGEEYEQYF	TGTGCCAGCAGCTTAGAGGCGGGAGAGGAGTACGAGCAGTACTTC
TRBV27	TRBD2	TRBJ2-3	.	CASTEIPELAVSTDTQYF	TGTGCCAGCACCGAGATACCCGAACTAGCGGTTAGCACAGATACGCAGTATTTT
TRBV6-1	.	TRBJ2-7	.	CASSEALNSAYEQYF	TGTGCCAGCAGTGAAGCGCTTAACAGCGCCTACGAGCAGTACTTC
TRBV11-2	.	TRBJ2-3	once	CASSLGVAVSTDTQYF	TGTGCCAGCAGCTTGGGCGTAGCGGTTAGCACAGATACGCAGTATTTT